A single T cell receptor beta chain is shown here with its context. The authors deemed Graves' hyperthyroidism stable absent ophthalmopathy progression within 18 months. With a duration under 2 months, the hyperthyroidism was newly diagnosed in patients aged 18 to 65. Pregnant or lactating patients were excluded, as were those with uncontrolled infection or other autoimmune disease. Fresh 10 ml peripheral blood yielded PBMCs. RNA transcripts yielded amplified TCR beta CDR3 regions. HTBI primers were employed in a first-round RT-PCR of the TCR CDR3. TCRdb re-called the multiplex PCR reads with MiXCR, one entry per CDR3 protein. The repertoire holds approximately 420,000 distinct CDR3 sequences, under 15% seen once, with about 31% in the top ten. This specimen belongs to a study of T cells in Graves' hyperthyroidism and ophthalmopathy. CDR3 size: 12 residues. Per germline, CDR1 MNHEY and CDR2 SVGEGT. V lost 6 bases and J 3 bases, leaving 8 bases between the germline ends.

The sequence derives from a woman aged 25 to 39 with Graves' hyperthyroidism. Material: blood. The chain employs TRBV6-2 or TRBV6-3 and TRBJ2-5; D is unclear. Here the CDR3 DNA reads TGTGCCAGCAGGGCAGTTAAAGAGACCCAGTACTTC. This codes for CASRAVKETQYF.